The 14 T cell receptor beta chains reported below all come from one sample, sequenced in a study of blood T cell repertoires in COVID-19. TCRdb keeps only in-frame clones here, not all; method: immunoSEQ multiplex PCR. The top ten hold approximately 25% of the sample, which has 60,000 to 75,000 clones, around three quarters seen once. Sequenced sample: peripheral blood. The source of these receptors is a man between 60 and 75 years old with active or convalescent COVID-19.

The chain joins TRBV7-9 to TRBJ2-5, with D possibly being TRBD2 (6 bases). Germline V gives CDR1 SEHNR, CDR2 FQNEAQ (reference sequence). The CDR3 sequence is 13 residues long. Trimming took off 3 bases at V and 2 bases at J, with 7 bases between the two ends. The CDR3 reads CASSLGGQETQYF. The CDR3, as DNA: TGTGCCAGCAGCTTGGGAGGTCAAGAGACCCAGTACTTC.

The chain has TRBV5-6 and TRBJ2-7; possibly TRBD1 for D (6 bases). The V end lost 4 bases, the J end lost 0 bases, and 8 bases lay between the germline ends. CDR1 and CDR2 (germline): SGHDT, YYEEEE. The CDR3 is 13 amino acids. The CDR3 DNA is TGTGCCAGCAGCCAGGGGAACTCCTACGAGCAGTACTTC. This sequence encodes CASSQGNSYEQYF.

This chain links TRBV11-3 with TRBJ2-7; tentative D call: TRBD2 (5 bases). CDR1 and CDR2 (germline): SGHNT, YENEEA. V dropped 0 bases and J dropped 1 base, with 7 bases sitting between them. CDR3 size: 14 residues. The CDR3 here is CASSLDGESYEQYF. The CDR3 nucleotides are TGTGCCAGCAGCTTAGACGGGGAGTCCTACGAGCAGTACTTC.

The chain is built from TRBV7-9 and TRBJ2-1, with unresolved D. CDR1 SEHNR and CDR2 FQNEAQ come from the germline V gene (reference sequence). The germline V and J ends were trimmed by 7 bases and 0 bases, with 10 bases remaining between them. The CDR3 runs to 14 residues. The CDR3 reads CASKTGSSYNEQFF. For the CDR3, the DNA is TGTGCCAGCAAGACTGGCAGCTCCTACAATGAGCAGTTCTTC.

The chain employs TRBV18 and TRBJ2-7; a weak D match, TRBD2 (6 bases). Germline V lookup: CDR1 KGHSH, CDR2 LQKENI. CDR3 length: 14 residues. Trimming removed 3 bases at V and 6 bases at J, with 15 bases between. The CDR3 region has the DNA TGTGCCAGCTCACCCGGGGGATCCCGAGGCGAGCAGTACTTC. Protein sequence: CASSPGGSRGEQYF.

The chain recombines TRBV19 with TRBJ2-7; D is undetermined. V was shortened by 5 bases and J by 7 bases, with 18 bases between the two germline ends. Germline assignment: CDR1 LNHDA and CDR2 SQIVND (reference sequence). The length of the CDR3 is 14 residues. CDR3 loop: CASSSNAEALEQYF. CDR3 DNA sequence: TGTGCCAGTAGTTCCAATGCAGAAGCGTTGGAGCAGTACTTC.

The genes are TRBV29-1 and TRBJ1-2, with TRBD1 matching over 9 bases. V lost 7 bases and J lost 3; bases outside the gene matches: 12. Per the germline V gene, CDR1 is SQVTM and CDR2 is ANQGSEA. CDR3 length: 15 amino acids. Written as DNA, the CDR3 is TGCAGCGGGATGCGGCTGGACAGGGGAGACTATGGCTACACCTTC. Amino acids: CSGMRLDRGDYGYTF.

The chain couples TRBV5-5 to TRBJ1-1; D is unclear. Germline V gene lookup returns CDR1 SGHKS and CDR2 YYEKEE (reference sequence). The length of the CDR3 is 14 residues. V dropped 4 bases and J dropped 3 bases, with 13 bases sitting between them. The chain's CDR3 is CASSLRPRDTEAFF. The CDR3 DNA follows: TGTGCCAGCAGCCTCCGGCCACGGGACACTGAAGCTTTCTTT.

The CDR3 is CASSSQNSPLHF. In DNA form, the CDR3 reads TGTGCCAGCAGCTCCCAGAATTCACCCCTCCACTTT. The gene calls are TRBV9 and TRBJ1-6; D is ambiguous. Per germline, CDR1 SGDLS and CDR2 YYNGEE. The CDR3 totals 12 residues. Trimming removed 4 bases at V and 7 bases at J, with 6 bases between.

Here the CDR3 DNA reads TGTGCCAGCAGCCGTCCGGACAGGGTATCTGAAGCTTTCTTT. It codes for CASSRPDRVSEAFF. The V gene is TRBV6-5, the J gene TRBJ1-1; 8 bases align to TRBD1. From germline, CDR1 is MNHEY and CDR2 SVGAGI. This CDR3 comprises 14 residues. Trimming cost V 6 bases and J 6 bases; bases outside gene matches: 9.

The chain has TRBV19 and TRBJ1-5; TRBD1 aligns across 8 bases. The length of the CDR3 is 14 residues. V dropped 9 bases and J dropped 1; count of bases not matched to a gene: 5. CDR1 and CDR2 (germline): LNHDA, SQIVND (reference sequence). The CDR3 DNA sequence: TGTGCCAGCAAGGACAGGGCAAGCAATCAGCCCCAGCATTTT. Its protein is CASKDRASNQPQHF.

This clone turned up a few times. This chain links TRBV6-6 with TRBJ2-7, with 9 bases matching TRBD2. With V trimmed by 1 base and J by 6 bases, 7 bases remained unmatched. Germline V lookup: CDR1 MNHNY, CDR2 SVGAGI (reference sequence). This CDR3 has 15 residues. As DNA, the CDR3 is TGTGCCAGCAGTTACTTGGCGGGGGGGCTCTCCGAGCAGTACTTC. Its translation is CASSYLAGGLSEQYF.

This clone showed up just once. The chain has TRBV11-2 and TRBJ2-3; 11 nucleotides align to TRBD2. This CDR3 is built from 16 residues. The J segment lost 6 bases and the V segment lost 1 base, leaving 6 bases of the junction unmatched. CDR1 is SGHAT, CDR2 FQNNGV, per germline. The CDR3 loop reads CASSLVLAGGLDTQYF. The CDR3 DNA follows: TGTGCCAGCAGCTTAGTGTTAGCGGGGGGGCTTGATACGCAGTATTTT.

The V call is TRBV27, the J call TRBJ2-5; D perhaps matches TRBD1 (8 bases). The CDR3 contains 16 residues. Germline V CDR1 and CDR2: MNHEY, SMNVEV (reference sequence). V was trimmed by 6 bases and J by 0 bases, leaving 17 bases between them. This CDR3 reads CASSSRQGRDQETQYF. In DNA, the CDR3 is TGTGCCAGCAGCTCTCGACAGGGGAGGGACCAAGAGACCCAGTACTTC.